Given below is one TCR beta chain in context. The sample belongs to a study of blood T cell repertoires in COVID-19. Study at large: The United States, Italy and Spain supplied acute and convalescent COVID-19 samples. T cells, B-cell-depleted T cells, or PBMCs provided the cDNA or gDNA that served as material.

V trimming: 11 bases; J trimming: 3 bases; junction bases outside the gene matches: 10. The CDR3 spans 13 residues. The V gene's germline CDR1 is SNHLY and CDR2 FYNNEI. The Seattle patients, enrolled during active infection, were followed longitudinally. Methods used by the authors: Cell counts per sample came from amplifying reference gene primers. Assay: immunoSEQ multiplex PCR; the TCRdb copy retains only in-frame clones and omits some. From that table come the V and J calls and clone size; the DNA was used to work out D and trimming. The table includes 150,000 to 200,000 clones, about 81% detected once.

This TCR was recovered from a woman aged 80 or over with COVID-19, enrolled during active disease. This chain uses TRBV2 with TRBJ2-7, with TRBD2 matching 7 bases. Sequencing was carried out using peripheral blood. The chain's CDR3 is CAGRDYLVYEQYF. In nucleotides, the CDR3 is TGTGCCGGCCGGGACTACCTGGTCTACGAGCAGTACTTC.